Each of the 19 T cell receptor beta chains below was sequenced from the same sample in a study of blood T cell repertoires in COVID-19. Profiled with immunoSEQ multiplex PCR; TCRdb holds only in-frame clones, not every one. In the table there are some 93,000 clones, approximately 82% of which are singletons. The sample taken for sequencing was peripheral blood. The receptors shown here come from an older man with acute or convalescent COVID-19.

The chain is built from TRBV6-6 and TRBJ1-4; 7 bases align to TRBD1. V lost 8 bases to trimming and J lost 8 bases; unmatched junction nucleotides: 2. CDR1 and CDR2 from the germline V gene are MNHNY and SVGAGI (reference sequence). The CDR3 covers 11 residues. In nucleotides, the CDR3 is TGTGCCAGCGGGACAGAGGAAAAACTGTTTTTT. Translated: CASGTEEKLFF.

The chain has TRBV12-3 or TRBV12-4 and TRBJ2-2; D call uncertain. V was pared by 5 bases and J by 6 bases, with 10 bases between. This CDR3 region has 13 residues. CDR3 amino acids: CASSVLDAGELFF. In DNA, the CDR3 is TGTGCCAGCAGTGTGCTAGACGCCGGGGAGCTGTTTTTT.

The rearrangement uses TRBV19 and TRBJ2-1; no reliable D call. V lost 9 bases and J 1 base, leaving 16 bases between the germline ends. CDR1 LNHDA and CDR2 SQIVND come from the germline V gene (reference sequence). This CDR3 region has 15 residues. CDR3 DNA: TGTGCCAGCCTCCCCAGCGACCTATCCTACAATGAGCAGTTCTTC. Its translation is CASLPSDLSYNEQFF.

The chain combines TRBV7-9 with TRBJ2-1; D is perhaps TRBD2 (6 bases). Trimming took 4 bases from V and 4 from J, leaving 17 bases between them. The CDR3 length is 16 residues. Germline-derived CDR1 and CDR2 are SEHNR and FQNEAQ (reference sequence). The CDR3 here is CASSSWDSRTYNEQFF. The CDR3 DNA reads as TGTGCCAGCAGCTCCTGGGACTCGCGGACGTACAATGAGCAGTTCTTC.

The chain uses TRBV28 and TRBJ2-3; 13 nucleotides align to TRBD2. The V gene end was trimmed by 5 bases and the J gene end by 5 bases; junction bases not matched to a gene: 10. Per germline, CDR1 MDHEN and CDR2 SYDVKM. The CDR3 has 17 amino acids. CDR3 loop: CASSPSRTSGRRDTQYF. For the CDR3, the DNA is TGTGCCAGCAGTCCCTCGCGGACTAGCGGGAGAAGAGATACGCAGTATTTT.

This CDR3 reads CASSTSSGGHGNQPQHF. The CDR3 DNA sequence: TGTGCCAGCAGCACTTCCTCAGGGGGCCATGGCAATCAGCCCCAGCATTTT. The chain has TRBV7-9 and TRBJ1-5; 8 bases are a match to TRBD1. This CDR3 contains 17 residues. CDR1 SEHNR and CDR2 FQNEAQ come from the germline V gene (reference sequence). Trimming took 5 bases from V and 2 from J; bases not matched to a gene: 11. Complete variable domain (other parts from reference TRBV7-9 and TRBJ1-5): DTGVSQNPRHKITKRGQNVTFRCDPISEHNRLYWYRQTLGQGPEFLTYFQNEAQLEKSRLLSDRFSAERPKGSFSTLEIQRTEQGDSAMYLCASSTSSGGHGNQPQHFGDGTRLSIL.

The J gene is TRBJ2-2, the V gene TRBV7-8; 8 bases match TRBD1. The CDR3 loop spans 22 amino acids. Germline assignment: CDR1 SGHVS and CDR2 FQNEAQ. J lost 7 bases, V lost 11 bases, and 36 bases had no gene match. CDR3 in amino acids: CASSSARRVGQALESPSGELFF. CDR3 in DNA: TGTGCCTCCAGCAGCGCCCGACGCGTGGGACAGGCCCTCGAGAGCCCCAGCGGGGAGCTGTTTTTT.

The rearrangement links TRBV11-2 to TRBJ1-1, with 7 positions matching TRBD1. With 2 bases clipped from V and 1 base from J, the junction kept 4 bases outside the gene matches. Germline assignment: CDR1 SGHAT and CDR2 FQNNGV. This CDR3 spans 15 amino acids. The CDR3 is CASSLRGPTNTEAFF. CDR3 coding DNA: TGTGCCAGCAGCTTAAGGGGGCCGACGAACACTGAAGCTTTCTTT.

This chain connects TRBV7-8 to TRBJ1-1; maybe TRBD1 (6 bases). The CDR3 sequence is 15 residues long. The V gene lost 4 bases and the J gene lost 5 bases, with 17 bases spanning the gap. Germline values: CDR1 SGHVS, CDR2 FQNEAQ. The CDR3 reads CASSSPRGDATEAFF. The CDR3 region has the DNA TGTGCCAGCAGCTCTCCCAGGGGTGACGCGACTGAAGCTTTCTTT.

The chain is built from TRBV3-1 (or the pseudogene TRBV3-2) and TRBJ2-3; 7 nucleotides line up with TRBD2. J gave up 5 bases and V 3 bases, and 5 bases lay outside the gene matches. The CDR3 runs to 14 residues. Germline V gives CDR1 LGHDT, CDR2 YNNKEL (reference sequence). The CDR3 loop is CASSHPPSGDTQYF. CDR3 coding DNA: TGTGCCAGCAGCCATCCCCCTAGCGGAGATACGCAGTATTTT.

With respect to this clone: Other DNA variants within this sample encode the same CDR3. For the CDR3, the DNA is TGTGCCAGCAGTACCGGACAGGGGAATCAGCCCCAGCATTTT. Amino acid sequence: CASSTGQGNQPQHF. The chain links TRBV28 to TRBJ1-5, with 9 bases lining up with TRBD1. The CDR3 is made up of 14 amino acids. Trimming at V came to 5 bases and at J to 4 bases, leaving 3 bases not matched to a gene. The germline CDR1 and CDR2 sequences are MDHEN and SYDVKM.

This sequence joins TRBV2 and TRBJ1-5; D call uncertain. The germline V gene encodes CDR1 SNHLY and CDR2 FYNNEI. The CDR3 is 13 residues long. The V end lost 10 bases, the J end lost 7 bases, and 17 bases lay between the germline ends. CDR3 DNA sequence: TGTGCCACCGGGAAGGGAAGAGAACAGCCCCAGCATTTT. It translates to CATGKGREQPQHF.

This chain joins TRBV13 and TRBJ2-3; a possible D gene is TRBD1 (7 bases). With 3 bases removed from V and 5 bases from J, the gap between germline ends came to 15 bases. The CDR3 runs 15 residues. Germline CDR1 reads PRHDT; CDR2 reads FYEKMQ (reference sequence). The chain's CDR3 is CASSFRDRAGDTQYF. The CDR3, as DNA: TGTGCCAGCAGCTTCCGGGACAGAGCGGGAGATACGCAGTATTTT.

The chain is built from TRBV3-1 (or the pseudogene TRBV3-2) and TRBJ1-2; TRBD1 matches 8 bases. Trimming cost V 3 bases and J 5 bases; bases outside gene matches: 5. This CDR3 spans 14 amino acids. Germline V lookup: CDR1 LGHDT, CDR2 YNNKEL (reference sequence). The CDR3 region is CASSQAGGSYGYTF. The CDR3 nucleotides are TGTGCCAGCAGCCAGGCAGGGGGCTCGTATGGCTACACCTTC.

The genes are TRBV3-1 (or the pseudogene TRBV3-2) and TRBJ2-3; TRBD1 agrees at 8 bases. The germline V gene has CDR1 LGHDT and CDR2 YNNKEL (reference sequence). The CDR3 runs 15 residues. Unmatched junction bases numbered 6, after V lost 5 bases and J lost 2 bases. The CDR3 sequence is CASSRSGGLTDTQYF. CDR3 bases: TGTGCCAGCAGCAGGTCAGGGGGCCTCACAGATACGCAGTATTTT.

In its sample, this clone was seen a few times. The chain uses TRBV30 and TRBJ1-3; D is unclear. The CDR3 has 15 amino acids. Trimming took 2 bases from V and 0 from J, leaving 11 bases between them. Germline V CDR1 and CDR2: GTSNPN, SVGIG (reference sequence). The DNA of the CDR3 is TGTGCCTGGAGTCCCGAGGTGATCTCTGGAAACACCATATATTTT. Translating gives CAWSPEVISGNTIYF.

CDR3 sequence: CASSPEGQGIGEKLFF. The CDR3 DNA follows: TGTGCCAGCAGCCCGGAGGGACAGGGAATAGGTGAAAAACTGTTTTTT. The chain is built from TRBV5-6 and TRBJ1-4, with 9 bases lining up with TRBD1. Germline V gene data show CDR1 as SGHDT and CDR2 as YYEEEE. The V segment lost 4 bases and the J segment 7 bases; nucleotides outside the gene matches: 11. CDR3 size: 16 residues.

The rearrangement links TRBV5-8 to TRBJ1-5; 8 bases fit TRBD1. With 4 bases clipped from V and 6 bases from J, the junction kept 6 bases outside the gene matches. Germline values: CDR1 SGHTS, CDR2 YDEGEE. The CDR3 is 14 residues long. In nucleotides, the CDR3 is TGTGCCAGCAGCAACGGACAGGGTGCTCAGCCCCAGCATTTT. Protein product: CASSNGQGAQPQHF.

The chain is built from TRBV28 and TRBJ2-1, with 7 bases aligning to TRBD2. V was pared by 2 bases and J by 3 bases, with 1 base of the junction left unmatched. This CDR3 is built from 14 residues. The germline CDR1 and CDR2 sequences are MDHEN and SYDVKM. CDR3 DNA sequence: TGTGCCAGCAGTTTACCTAGCGGCTACAATGAGCAGTTCTTC. Translated, it gives CASSLPSGYNEQFF.